This is a list of T cell receptor beta chains from one sample in a study of blood T cell repertoires in COVID-19. The protocol was immunoSEQ multiplex PCR, while the TCRdb copy is restricted to in-frame clones and leaves out a portion. The table shows about 160,000 clones, with approximately 86% occurring only once. Sequencing input: peripheral blood. Every receptor here comes from an elderly woman with active or convalescent COVID-19. Each CDR3 is given with its conserved first and last residue.

J | V | CDR3
TRBJ1-1 | TRBV4-1 | CASSPMGTGGVERTFF
TRBJ1-1 | TRBV3-1/TRBV3-2 | CASSLQNRNTEAFF
TRBJ2-7 | TRBV28 | CASPPAGGPRGYEQYF
TRBJ2-3 | TRBV11-2 | CASSLGAGGAGMAQYF
TRBJ2-7 | TRBV7-6 | CASSRLGLADSYEQYF
TRBJ1-3 | TRBV5-1 | CARYSSGNTIYF
TRBJ2-1 | TRBV7-8 | CASSLQAGTGNVNEQFF
TRBJ2-6 | TRBV4-2 | CASSQAGTVTGANVLTF
TRBJ1-5 | TRBV9 | CASSGRGQGFEPQHF
TRBJ1-4 | TRBV28 | CASSLAGSTNEKLFF
TRBJ2-7 | TRBV19 | CATSQGTNYEQYF